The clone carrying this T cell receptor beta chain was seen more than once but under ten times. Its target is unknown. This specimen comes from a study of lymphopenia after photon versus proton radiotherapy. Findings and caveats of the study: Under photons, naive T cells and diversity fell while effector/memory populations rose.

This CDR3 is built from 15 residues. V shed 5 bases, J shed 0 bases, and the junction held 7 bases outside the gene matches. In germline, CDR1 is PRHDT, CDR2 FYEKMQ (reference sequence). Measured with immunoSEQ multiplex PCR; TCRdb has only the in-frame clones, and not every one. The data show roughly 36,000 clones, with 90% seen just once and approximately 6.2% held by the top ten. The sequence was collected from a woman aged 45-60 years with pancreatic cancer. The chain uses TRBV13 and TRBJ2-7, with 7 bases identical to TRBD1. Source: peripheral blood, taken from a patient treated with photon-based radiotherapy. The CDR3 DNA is TGTGCCAGCAGCCCCCAAACAGGGGCCTCCTACGAGCAGTACTTC. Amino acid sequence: CASSPQTGASYEQYF.